This entry concerns a single T cell receptor (beta chain). What antigen it recognizes has not been identified. Gene designations and germline sequences in this entry are those of the mouse. The read gets to within 1 residue of the CDR3 end, and the germline J gene fills in the rest. The germline V gene yields NSHNY for CDR1 and SYGAGN for CDR2. From its cysteine to its phenylalanine, the CDR3 spans 16 amino acids. The 45 bases shown cover part of the CDR3, and their frame starts at base 1. The germline V and J ends show losses of 0 bases and 1 base respectively, and no gene match explains 3 bases of the junction. This sample stems from a study of tissue T cells after allogeneic stem cell transplantation (dated by TCRdb to 2022 to 2024). A note on the overall study: Using research autopsies of patients with and without GVHD, plus mouse models of GVHD, the study profiled TCR beta repertoires across many tissues. The human arm was conducted as a prospective observational study, and neither blinding nor randomization was performed.

Before genomic DNA isolation with the DNeasy Blood & Tissue Kit, mouse tissues were minced with razor blades in buffered saline. Receptors were amplified or captured by the immunoSEQ multiplex PCR assay. TCRbeta CDR3 sequencing was performed at survey depth by Adaptive Biotechnologies, and CDR3 sequences, V/J genes, productive frequency and template counts were reported. TCR beta CDR3 regions were amplified from genomic DNA rather than RNA. In the paper's pipeline: Jensen-Shannon divergence was used to quantify pairwise repertoire overlap between tissues, with a value of 1 indicating complete divergence and a value of 0 indicating identical repertoires. Tissues were clustered by single-linkage agglomerative hierarchical clustering of pairwise JSD values and displayed as dendrograms. GLIPH2 was run on all patient samples with simulation_depth 1000, kmer_min_depth 3 and cdr3_length_cutoff 8, and groups with more than two unique CDR3s were retained. In a standardized tissue-overlap score, Jaccard GLIPH-group overlap across patients was extrapolated to a standard repertoire size of 1000 clones. Linear mixed-effect models, with tissue included as a fixed effect and individual included as a random effect, were used to assess associations of diversity with clinical or experimental variables. Sourced from immuneACCESS, this table was stored by TCRdb with only in-frame sequences that have V and J called. A share of the clones is absent; for the studies checked, an unresolved V gene accounts for under half, and the remainder has no known explanation. V, J and clone size derive from that table, while D and trimming were established from the DNA sequence. The table for this sample lists about 17,000 clones; approximately 70% of them were counted only once. The ten largest clones represent roughly 0.94% of the sample.

Study-wide conclusions, independent of this receptor: Only a few T cell clones appeared in more than one patient, yet motif-based clustering showed tissue-specific repertoire signatures that were shared between patients. In both patients and mice, T cells from blood and spleen picked up only a limited part of the TCR repertoire that was detected in tissues. Which tissue TCRs were alloreactive or antigen-specific was not determined in the study, and some clones might have been persisting host cells. The patient cohort was small and varied clinically, and sampling depth was recognized as a limitation. Within patients, how anatomically similar tissues were was a major factor shaping TCR repertoire composition, regardless of disease or transplant status.

The sequence derives from a female BALB/c mouse in good health. Mice from this strain have the MHC haplotype H2-d. The chain couples TRBV13-1 to TRBJ2-3, and 9 bases in between align with TRBD2. Sequencing was carried out using spleen. The CDR3 reads as follows: CASSDDGGARAETLYF. The covered CDR3 bases are TGTGCCAGCAGTGATGATGGGGGGGCGCGTGCAGAAACGCTGTAT.